The 25 T cell receptor beta chains below all came from one sample that was sequenced in a study of blood T cell repertoires in COVID-19. The repertoire was sequenced with immunoSEQ multiplex PCR; TCRdb's copy has only in-frame clones and lacks some. The sample holds 60,000 to 90,000 clones; roughly 70% are singletons and the top ten take around 2.6%. What was sequenced was peripheral blood. The receptors derive from a human donor with acute or convalescent COVID-19. The donor label of this sample is uncertain.

This sequence joins TRBV4-2 and TRBJ1-4; unclear D gene. V shed 1 base and J shed 5 bases, with 5 bases lying between them. Germline assignment: CDR1 LGHNA and CDR2 YNFKEQ. There are 13 residues in the CDR3. The chain's CDR3 is CASSQVSNEKLFF. CDR3 sequence (DNA): TGTGCCAGCAGCCAAGTATCCAATGAAAAACTGTTTTTT.

The chain joins TRBV30 to TRBJ2-7; 11 nucleotides match TRBD2. The CDR3 has 14 residues. CDR1 and CDR2 from the germline V gene are GTSNPN and SVGIG (reference sequence). Losses at the gene ends were 3 bases for V and 4 bases for J; bases not matched to a gene: 5. CDR3 sequence (DNA): TGTGCCTGGAGACGTAGCGGGAGGGAGTACGAGCAGTACTTC. Its protein is CAWRRSGREYEQYF.

This sequence joins TRBV11-1 and TRBJ2-5; D is unclear. The CDR3 contains 15 residues. Germline CDR1 reads SGHAT; CDR2 reads FQDESV (reference sequence). Trimming stripped 6 bases from V and 2 bases from J, with 16 bases between. CDR3: CASRPRLGPQETQYF. The CDR3 region has the DNA TGTGCCAGCAGACCTAGATTAGGTCCTCAAGAGACCCAGTACTTC.

The chain combines TRBV20-1 with TRBJ1-2, with D hard to call. The CDR3 loop spans 13 amino acids. Germline V gene lookup returns CDR1 DFQATT and CDR2 SNEGSKA (reference sequence). Trimming shortened V by 3 bases and J by 4 bases, and 12 bases separated the two germline ends. Here the CDR3 DNA reads TGCAGTGCTAGTTCAGGCGTCGGCTATGGCTACACCTTC. It codes for CSASSGVGYGYTF.

Note on this clone: One end of the junction varies from germline; a read error may be responsible. V and J are TRBV7-9 and TRBJ1-5; TRBD1 is a possible D gene (5 bases). Germline assignment: CDR1 SEHNR and CDR2 FQNEAQ (reference sequence). This CDR3 region has 12 residues. The CDR3 spells CITRGKNQPQHF. CDR3 DNA sequence: TGCATAACAAGGGGAAAGAATCAGCCCCAGCATTTT.

This clone came up many times. The chain combines TRBV5-1 with TRBJ1-5, with D tentatively TRBD1 (5 bases). The germline V gene encodes CDR1 SGHRS and CDR2 YFSETQ. Between the trimmed V and J ends, which lost 0 bases and 6 bases, there was a span of 13 bases. The CDR3 runs to 15 residues. The CDR3 here is CASSLDPGGGQPQHF. The CDR3 DNA follows: TGCGCCAGCAGCTTGGACCCGGGGGGAGGTCAGCCCCAGCATTTT. Full variable domain (rest looked up from reference TRBV5-1 and TRBJ1-5): KAGVTQTPRYLIKTRGQQVTLSCSPISGHRSVSWYQQTPGQGLQFLFEYFSETQRNKGNFPGRFSGRQFSNSRSEMNVSTLELGDSALYLCASSLDPGGGQPQHFGDGTRLSIL.

The rearrangement links TRBV10-3 to TRBJ2-7, with 11 bases that match TRBD2. Germline CDR1 is ENHRY and CDR2 is SYGVKD. The V segment lost 5 bases and the J segment 2 bases; nucleotides outside the gene matches: 2. CDR3 length equals 14 residues. The CDR3 coding sequence is TGTGCCATCAGTCCTAGCGGGAGGACCTACGAGCAGTACTTC. Translating it yields CAISPSGRTYEQYF.

The chain recombines TRBV4-3 with TRBJ1-5; 9 bases agree with TRBD1. The trim removed 0 bases at V and 4 bases at J, leaving 4 bases unmatched. Germline V lookup: CDR1 LGHNA, CDR2 YSLEER. The CDR3 extends over 16 amino acids. The CDR3 DNA reads as TGCGCCAGCAGCCAAGATTGGGGACAGGGAAATCAGCCCCAGCATTTT. This sequence encodes CASSQDWGQGNQPQHF.

CDR3: CASSLSEAIRNTEAFF. The CDR3 nucleotides read TGCGCCAGCAGCCTAAGTGAGGCCATAAGAAACACTGAAGCTTTCTTT. The chain employs TRBV4-1 and TRBJ1-1; the D is unclear. CDR3 length: 16 amino acids. V dropped 4 bases and J dropped 2 bases, with 17 bases sitting between them. Germline loops: CDR1 MGHRA, CDR2 YSYEKL.

The sample holds many counts of this clone. The chain couples TRBV6-1 to TRBJ2-7, with 11 nucleotides matching TRBD2. Germline CDR1 is MNHNS and CDR2 is SASEGT. The CDR3 totals 18 residues. The V and J ends lost 2 bases and 6 bases, in that order; junction bases with no gene match: 15. CDR3 sequence: CASSEMVAGGQLPREQYV. CDR3 bases: TGTGCCAGCAGTGAAATGGTAGCGGGGGGGCAACTCCCTCGCGAGCAGTACGTC.

This clone was observed a handful of times. The genes are TRBV29-1 and TRBJ2-7; TRBD2 matches 9 bases. From germline, CDR1 is SQVTM and CDR2 ANQGSEA. After removal of 1 base from V and 2 bases from J, the junction contained 12 bases not matched to a gene. The CDR3 is made up of 17 amino acids. CDR3 residues: CSVEANGLAGRAYEQYF. In DNA form, the CDR3 reads TGCAGCGTTGAAGCGAATGGGCTAGCGGGAAGGGCCTACGAGCAGTACTTC.

In its sample, this clone was seen once. The V call is TRBV7-9, the J call TRBJ2-1, with 8 bases lining up with TRBD2. Germline V CDR1 and CDR2: SEHNR, FQNEAQ (reference sequence). J was trimmed by 6 bases and V by 1 base; bases with no gene match: 5. The CDR3 is 15 residues long. CDR3 nucleotide sequence: TGTGCCAGCAGCTTAGGAAGCGGGGGCCTCAATGAGCAGTTCTTC. This translates into CASSLGSGGLNEQFF.

J is TRBJ1-5 and V is TRBV7-9, with D possibly being TRBD1 (5 bases). The germline CDR1 and CDR2 sequences are SEHNR and FQNEAQ (reference sequence). V shed 1 base and J shed 3 bases, with 10 bases lying between them. The CDR3 is made up of 15 amino acids. The CDR3 region is CASSLGPGFNQPQHF. In DNA form, the CDR3 reads TGTGCCAGCAGCTTAGGTCCAGGGTTCAATCAGCCCCAGCATTTT.

V usage is TRBV7-9 and J usage is TRBJ1-1, with D perhaps TRBD1 (6 bases). The CDR3 has 13 residues. V lost 1 base to trimming and J lost 3 bases, with 6 bases between them. Per the germline V gene, CDR1 is SEHNR and CDR2 is FQNEAQ (reference sequence). As DNA, the CDR3 is TGTGCCAGCAGCTTAGACAGGGACACTGAAGCTTTCTTT. Protein sequence: CASSLDRDTEAFF.

V gene TRBV3-1 (or the pseudogene TRBV3-2) combines with J gene TRBJ2-5; 13 positions agree with TRBD2. Germline V CDR1 and CDR2: LGHDT, YNNKEL (reference sequence). Losses at the gene ends were 1 base for V and 0 bases for J; bases not matched to a gene: 5. The length of the CDR3 is 18 residues. CDR3 sequence: CASSQGGTSGTYQETQYF. The CDR3 nucleotides are TGTGCCAGCAGCCAAGGCGGGACTAGCGGGACGTACCAAGAGACCCAGTACTTC.

This chain uses TRBV5-1 with TRBJ2-5, with 8 bases fitting TRBD1. Germline loops: CDR1 SGHRS, CDR2 YFSETQ. Germline trimming cut 4 bases from V and 2 bases from J; bases unmatched to any gene: 4. The CDR3 runs 14 residues. The CDR3 coding sequence is TGCGCCAGCAGCATTGGACAGGGACAAGAGACCCAGTACTTC. It is translated as CASSIGQGQETQYF.

This chain connects TRBV19 to TRBJ2-1; the D gene is possibly TRBD2 (6 bases). This CDR3 spans 14 amino acids. The V gene lost 2 bases and the J gene lost 12 bases, with 17 bases spanning the gap. CDR1 is LNHDA and CDR2 is SQIVND in the germline V gene (reference sequence). CDR3 sequence reads: CASSILSEGQGQFF. CDR3 coding DNA: TGTGCCAGTAGTATACTTTCGGAGGGCCAGGGGCAGTTCTTC. Full variable domain (outside the CDR3, taken from reference TRBV19 and TRBJ2-1): DGGITQSPKYLFRKEGQNVTLSCEQNLNHDAMYWYRQDPGQGLRLIYYSQIVNDFQKGDIAEGYSVSREKKESFPLTVTSAQKNPTAFYLCASSILSEGQGQFFGPGTRLTVL.

The chain carries TRBV3-1 (or the pseudogene TRBV3-2) and TRBJ1-2; 7 bases are a match to TRBD1. Losses at the gene ends were 6 bases for V and 5 bases for J; bases not matched to a gene: 12. The CDR3 is 15 amino acids. Per germline, CDR1 LGHDT and CDR2 YNNKEL (reference sequence). CDR3 DNA sequence: TGTGCCAGCAGGTCCCTGGTAGACAGGGCTTATGGCTACACCTTC. Protein: CASRSLVDRAYGYTF.

This clone was seen just once. V and J are TRBV7-8 and TRBJ1-5; D is ambiguous. This CDR3 has 12 amino acids. Trimming stripped 4 bases from V and 6 bases from J, with 7 bases between. The V gene's germline CDR1 is SGHVS and CDR2 FQNEAQ. This CDR3 reads CASSWSGQPQHF. In DNA, the CDR3 is TGTGCCAGCAGCTGGAGCGGTCAGCCCCAGCATTTT.

The J gene is TRBJ2-5, the V gene TRBV19, with D perhaps TRBD1 (6 bases). In germline, CDR1 is LNHDA, CDR2 SQIVND (reference sequence). This CDR3 contains 15 residues. V shed 5 bases and J shed 4 bases, with 17 bases lying between them. CDR3 nucleotide sequence: TGTGCCAGTAGTGCGCAGGGGATTTCAGGAGAGACCCAGTACTTC. It codes for CASSAQGISGETQYF.

The sample holds a few counts of this clone. The rearrangement uses TRBV7-9 and TRBJ1-4; TRBD1 is a possible D gene (6 bases). Germline-derived CDR1 and CDR2 are SEHNR and FQNEAQ (reference sequence). The CDR3 has 15 residues. Trimming took off 4 bases at V and 8 bases at J, with 17 bases between the two ends. CDR3 residues: CASSSTPGVEEKLFF. DNA of the CDR3: TGTGCCAGCAGCTCTACCCCAGGGGTTGAGGAAAAACTGTTTTTT.

V is TRBV30 and J is TRBJ2-7; TRBD1 matches 7 bases. V lost 2 bases, J lost 3 bases, and 10 bases stayed unmatched. The germline gives CDR1 GTSNPN, CDR2 SVGIG (reference sequence). This CDR3 is 15 amino acids long. The CDR3 nucleotides read TGTGCCTGGAGTAATCCGGCGCAGGGGGTCTACGAGCAGTACTTC. Residues: CAWSNPAQGVYEQYF.

The V and J genes are TRBV11-3 and TRBJ2-1; TRBD2 matches 11 bases. The length of the CDR3 is 16 residues. V lost 1 base and J lost 2; bases outside the gene matches: 1. Germline CDR1 SGHNT, CDR2 YENEEA. DNA of the CDR3: TGTGCCAGCAGCTTAGGACTAGCGGGAACCTACAATGAGCAGTTCTTC. Residues: CASSLGLAGTYNEQFF. Supplemented by reference TRBV11-3 and TRBJ2-1, the full variable domain reads EAGVVQSPRYKIIEKKQPVAFWCNPISGHNTLYWYLQNLGQGPELLIRYENEEAVDDSQLPKDRFSAERLKGVDSTLKIQPAELGDSAVYLCASSLGLAGTYNEQFFGPGTRLTVL.

V usage is TRBV20-1 and J usage is TRBJ2-7, with D tentatively TRBD2 (5 bases). The CDR3 is 13 amino acids. The germline CDR1 and CDR2 sequences are DFQATT and SNEGSKA (reference sequence). The germline V and J ends were trimmed by 3 bases and 2 bases, with 11 bases remaining between them. Written as DNA, the CDR3 is TGCAGTGCTAGTCTAAGCGGCACCTACGAGCAGTACTTC. It translates to CSASLSGTYEQYF.

The chain is built from TRBV28 and TRBJ1-2; unclear D gene. The V gene's germline CDR1 is MDHEN and CDR2 SYDVKM. Trimming left V 4 bases short and J 4 bases short, with 7 bases between. The CDR3 loop spans 12 amino acids. The CDR3 region is CASSYSFYGYTF. As DNA, the CDR3 is TGTGCCAGCAGTTATAGCTTCTATGGCTACACCTTC.